This T cell receptor (beta chain) appears in the sequencing data of a study of T-cell memory formation after mild COVID-19. Study details: Largely donor-specific TCR clusters were found.

Trimming shortened V by 5 bases and J by 1 base, and 9 bases separated the two germline ends. Germline V CDR1 and CDR2: SEHNR, FQNEAQ (reference sequence). The CDR3 has 13 amino acids. TCRdb re-derived calls from the 5' RACE reads in MiXCR, one entry per CDR3 protein. The data show over 500,000 distinct CDR3 sequences, 15% to 20% seen once. The J gene is TRBJ2-7, the V gene TRBV7-9; D may be TRBD2 (6 bases). The clonotype comes from an adult woman who had mild COVID-19 (a few samples of this study predate the infection). Cell type and time point are not known. Sequencing was performed on PBMCs or a T cell subset sorted from them (not recorded which). The CDR3 DNA follows: TGTGCCAGCAGCGCGGGACCTTCCTACGAGCAGTACTTC. Amino acids: CASSAGPSYEQYF.